This T cell receptor beta chain originates from a study of CD8 T cells in ankylosing spondylitis. TCRdb re-analysed the 5' RACE reads in MiXCR, keeping a single row per CDR3 protein. The sample lists about 330,000 distinct CDR3 sequences, less than 9.5% seen once, with roughly 15% in the top ten. On this clonotype: The antigen remains undetermined.

Study-wide results and caveats: A TCR beta motif made of about 8 highly homologous variants seemed typical of ankylosing spondylitis blood.

This clonotype was sampled from a male donor with ankylosing spondylitis. The material sequenced was blood, either unsorted or a sorted T cell fraction (not recorded which).

CDR3 residues: CASSLATGGAGELFF. The CDR3 nucleotides are TGTGCCAGCAGCTTAGCCACGGGGGGGGCCGGGGAGCTGTTTTTT. The chain joins TRBV7-2 to TRBJ2-2, with 8 nucleotides matching TRBD2. Per the germline V gene, CDR1 is SGHTA and CDR2 is FQGNSA. The CDR3 consists of 15 residues. Germline trimming cut 0 bases from V and 6 bases from J; bases unmatched to any gene: 3.